This T cell receptor (beta chain) came from a study of blood T cell repertoires in COVID-19. Study context: The United States, Italy and Spain were the sources of the acute and convalescent COVID-19 samples. Nucleic acid was either cDNA or gDNA, and it came from T cells, B-cell-depleted T cells, or PBMCs.

Trimming removed 6 bases from V and 7 bases from J; junction bases left unmatched: 6. Looked up from germline, CDR1 is WSHSY and CDR2 is SAAADI. This CDR3 is built from 14 residues. Per the study methods: Scientists estimated how many nucleated cells there were by amplifying reference gene primers. Sequenced by immunoSEQ multiplex PCR; TCRdb stores in-frame clones only, minus some. V and J calls and clone size are as listed in that table; D and trimming were resolved from the DNA. The sample lists hundreds of thousands of clones; about 88% were seen once. This TCR came from a woman in her thirties who had been exposed to COVID-19. Sequenced sample: PBMCs or T cells enriched from blood (not recorded which). V is TRBV10-2 and J is TRBJ1-6; 7 nucleotides agree with TRBD1. CDR3 DNA: TGCGCCAGCAGCGCGGACAGGTCCAATTCACCCCTCCACTTT. This codes for CASSADRSNSPLHF.